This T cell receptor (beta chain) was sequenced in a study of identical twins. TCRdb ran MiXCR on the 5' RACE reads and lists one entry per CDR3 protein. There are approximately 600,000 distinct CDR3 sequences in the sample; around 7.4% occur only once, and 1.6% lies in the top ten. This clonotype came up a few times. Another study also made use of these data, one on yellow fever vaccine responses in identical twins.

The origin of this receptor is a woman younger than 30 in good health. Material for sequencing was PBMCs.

CDR3 nucleotides: TGCAGTGCCCTCAACCCGGGACAGGGATACAATGAGCAGTTCTTC. Amino acids: CSALNPGQGYNEQFF. The chain is built from TRBV20-1 and TRBJ2-1; 9 bases map to TRBD1. CDR3 size: 15 residues. Unmatched junction bases numbered 10, after V lost 6 bases and J lost 4 bases. Per the germline V gene, CDR1 is DFQATT and CDR2 is SNEGSKA (reference sequence).